This T cell receptor (beta chain) was retrieved from a study of T cell responses to AZD1222 COVID-19 vaccine. TCRdb's table, derived via immunoSEQ multiplex PCR, lists solely in-frame clones and lacks some. The sample has 100,000 to 120,000 clones; around 85% are singletons. There are 16 residues in the CDR3. The V segment lost 2 bases and the J segment 2 bases; nucleotides outside the gene matches: 3. Per germline, CDR1 ENHRY and CDR2 SYGVKD. Findings of the study overall: With dominance at 160-218 and 743-854, vaccine-associated CD4 TCRs spanned spike. White British ancestry dominated among donors, who included more females, and clonal diversity was possibly underestimated.

For this clone: Antigen unknown.

Sequenced here: peripheral blood, sampled on day 0 of AZD1222 vaccination. V usage is TRBV10-3 and J usage is TRBJ2-5; 12 nucleotides align to TRBD2. This TCR was recovered from an adult in good health. This CDR3 is CAISEAGTSGQETQYF. The DNA of the CDR3 is TGTGCCATCAGTGAGGCCGGGACTAGCGGGCAAGAGACCCAGTACTTC.